The 10 T cell receptor beta chains below were found in one sample sequenced in a study of T cells after yellow fever vaccination. TCRdb re-analysed the 5' RACE reads in MiXCR, keeping a single row per CDR3 protein. The sample holds 60,000 to 75,000 distinct CDR3 sequences, just over 6.5% seen once. Material: CD8+ T cells sorted from PBMCs, obtained roughly 46 days after the first yellow fever vaccination. The receptor source for this set is a man between 18 and 29 years old who received the YFV17D yellow fever vaccine.

At least ten counts were recorded for this clonotype. CDR3 sequence: CSARGPRGSYEQYF. In DNA, the CDR3 is TGCAGTGCCCGGGGACCGCGAGGGAGCTACGAGCAGTACTTC. The chain links TRBV20-1 to TRBJ2-7; TRBD1 or TRBD2 may be the D gene (5 bases each). This CDR3 spans 14 amino acids. Germline loops: CDR1 DFQATT, CDR2 SNEGSKA (reference sequence). The V end was cut by 6 bases, the J end by 3 bases, with 18 bases between.

This clonotype was observed a handful of times. The gene calls are TRBV4-3 and TRBJ2-1; D unresolved. The V gene lost 8 bases and the J gene lost 0 bases, with 23 bases spanning the gap. The CDR3 is 18 amino acids. From germline, CDR1 is LGHNA and CDR2 YSLEER. This CDR3 is CASSPDKRLIFSYNEQFF. The CDR3 DNA reads TGCGCCAGCTCTCCCGACAAACGTCTCATCTTCTCCTACAATGAGCAGTTCTTC.

This clonotype has a handful of counts. CDR3 protein: CASSQRQSPYGYTF. CDR3 DNA sequence: TGCGCCAGCAGTCAGAGACAGTCACCCTATGGCTACACCTTC. This rearrangement joins TRBV10-1 to TRBJ1-2, with a possible D match to TRBD1 (5 bases). The CDR3 runs to 14 residues. Per germline, CDR1 WNHNN and CDR2 SYGVQD (reference sequence). V was pared by 5 bases and J by 4 bases, with 14 bases between.

The chain has TRBV7-8 and TRBJ1-4, with D possibly being TRBD1 (6 bases). The CDR3 spans 14 residues. In germline, CDR1 is SGHVS, CDR2 FQNEAQ. Trimming stripped 3 bases from V and 8 bases from J, with 13 bases between. CDR3 loop: CASSFDRLGEKLFF. CDR3 coding DNA: TGTGCCAGCAGCTTCGACAGGTTGGGGGAAAAACTGTTTTTT.

The genes are TRBV9 and TRBJ1-4; 10 nucleotides align to TRBD1. This CDR3 is built from 15 residues. CDR1 and CDR2 from the germline V gene are SGDLS and YYNGEE. Trimming removed 2 bases from V and 4 bases from J; junction bases left unmatched: 2. The CDR3 bases are TGTGCCAGCAGCGTGGACAGGGGGGGTAATGAAAAACTGTTTTTT. Translated, it gives CASSVDRGGNEKLFF. The entire variable domain, with the rest obtained from reference TRBV9 and TRBJ1-4, is as follows: DSGVTQTPKHLITATGQRVTLRCSPRSGDLSVYWYQQSLDQGLQFLIQYYNGEERAKGNILERFSAQQFPDLHSELNLSSLELGDSALYFCASSVDRGGNEKLFFGSGTQLSVL.

Many counts were recorded for this clonotype. J is TRBJ1-3 and V is TRBV12-3 or TRBV12-4; the D is unclear. The CDR3 covers 12 residues. V was clipped by 5 bases and J by 7 bases, with 9 bases between them. The CDR3 is CASSPASNTIYF. For the CDR3, the DNA is TGTGCCAGCAGTCCCGCAAGTAACACCATATATTTT.

There are a few counts of this clonotype. The rearrangement uses TRBV7-2 and TRBJ2-1, with 12 positions matching TRBD1. Germline CDR1 is SGHTA and CDR2 is FQGNSA. The V segment lost 5 bases and the J segment 3 bases; nucleotides outside the gene matches: 8. CDR3 size: 17 residues. The CDR3 region is CASSPGTGGAYYNEQFF. DNA of the CDR3: TGTGCCAGCAGCCCCGGGACAGGGGGCGCGTACTACAATGAGCAGTTCTTC.

This clonotype was seen many times. The rearrangement joins TRBV6-5 to TRBJ2-5; TRBD1 matches at 7 bases. V trimming: 10 bases; J trimming: 2 bases; junction bases outside the gene matches: 7. CDR3 length: 13 amino acids. The germline gives CDR1 MNHEY, CDR2 SVGAGI. CDR3 region: CANPRGSQETQYF. The CDR3 DNA sequence: TGTGCCAACCCCAGGGGGAGTCAAGAGACCCAGTACTTC.

The chain couples TRBV29-1 to TRBJ2-3; weak D call: TRBD2 (6 bases). V lost 4 bases and J 1 base, leaving 12 bases between the germline ends. CDR1 and CDR2 (germline): SQVTM, ANQGSEA. The CDR3 sequence is 14 residues long. DNA for the CDR3: TGCAGCGTTGGAGAGACGGGGGGCACAGATACGCAGTATTTT. Amino acid sequence: CSVGETGGTDTQYF.

This clonotype was recorded many times. The CDR3 bases are TGTGCCAGCAGCTTAGAAAGGGGAACTGAAGCTTTCTTT. Its protein product is CASSLERGTEAFF. The J gene is TRBJ1-1, the V gene TRBV7-6; maybe TRBD1 (5 bases). CDR3 length: 13 amino acids. Germline V CDR1 and CDR2: SGHVS, FNYEAQ. V lost 1 base and J lost 5, with 8 bases in between.